This TCR beta chain was sequenced during a study of cytomegalovirus exposure and HLA in healthy donors. Study background: Later analysis reported that the 120 validation repertoires shared the platform of the 600 to 750 first-cohort repertoires.

The assay was immunoSEQ multiplex PCR, and TCRdb's table has in-frame clones only and misses some. The table includes approximately 110,000 clones, 86% detected once. The V gene's germline CDR1 is SEHNR and CDR2 FQNEAQ (reference sequence). This CDR3 contains 14 residues. V was pared by 1 base and J by 10 bases, with 11 bases between. This clonotype was obtained from a woman between 18 and 30 years old in good health and CMV-seropositive. This chain links TRBV7-9 with TRBJ1-6, with a weak D call TRBD1 (5 bases). Sequenced sample: PBMCs. The CDR3 here is CASSLDQGSSPLHF. The DNA for the CDR3 is TGTGCCAGCAGCTTAGATCAGGGCTCCTCACCCCTCCACTTT.